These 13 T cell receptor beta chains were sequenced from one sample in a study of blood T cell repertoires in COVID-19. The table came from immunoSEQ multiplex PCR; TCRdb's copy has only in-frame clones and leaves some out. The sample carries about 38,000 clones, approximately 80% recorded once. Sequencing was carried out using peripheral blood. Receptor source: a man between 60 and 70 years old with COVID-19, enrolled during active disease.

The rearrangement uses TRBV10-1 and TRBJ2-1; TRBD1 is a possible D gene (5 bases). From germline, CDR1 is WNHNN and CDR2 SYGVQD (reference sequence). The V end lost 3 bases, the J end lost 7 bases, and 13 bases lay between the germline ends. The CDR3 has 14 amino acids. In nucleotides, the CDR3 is TGCGCCAGCAGTGATGGGGCAGGTAGGAATGAGCAGTTCTTC. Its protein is CASSDGAGRNEQFF.

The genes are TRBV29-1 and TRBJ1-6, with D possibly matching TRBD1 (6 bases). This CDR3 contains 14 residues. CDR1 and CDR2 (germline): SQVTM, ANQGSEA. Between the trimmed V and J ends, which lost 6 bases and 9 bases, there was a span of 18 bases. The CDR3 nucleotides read TGCAGCGTAAAAAACAGGGAGGGAGGTTCACCCCTCCACTTT. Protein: CSVKNREGGSPLHF.

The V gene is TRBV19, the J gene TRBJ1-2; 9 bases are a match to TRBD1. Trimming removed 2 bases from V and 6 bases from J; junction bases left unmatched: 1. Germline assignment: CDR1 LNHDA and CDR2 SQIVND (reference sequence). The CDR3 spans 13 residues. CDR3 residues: CASSIRTGDGYTF. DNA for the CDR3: TGTGCCAGTAGTATAAGGACAGGGGATGGCTACACCTTC.

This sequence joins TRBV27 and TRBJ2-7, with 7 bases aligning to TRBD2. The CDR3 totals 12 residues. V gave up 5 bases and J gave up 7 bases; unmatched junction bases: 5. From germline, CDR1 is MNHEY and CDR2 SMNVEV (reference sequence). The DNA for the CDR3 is TGTGCCAGCAGTACCCCCGGGAGGGAGCAGTACTTC. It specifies CASSTPGREQYF.

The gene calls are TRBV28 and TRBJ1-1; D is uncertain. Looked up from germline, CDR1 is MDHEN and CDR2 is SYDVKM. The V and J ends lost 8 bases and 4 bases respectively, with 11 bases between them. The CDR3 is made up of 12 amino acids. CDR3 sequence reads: CASRGFGTEAFF. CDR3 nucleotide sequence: TGTGCCAGCCGGGGTTTCGGCACTGAAGCTTTCTTT.

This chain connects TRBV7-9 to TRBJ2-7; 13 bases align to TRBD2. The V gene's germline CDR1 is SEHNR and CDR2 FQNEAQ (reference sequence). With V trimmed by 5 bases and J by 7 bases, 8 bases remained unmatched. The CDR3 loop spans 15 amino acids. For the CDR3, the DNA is TGTGCCAGCAGCCAGCGGACTAGCGGGAGTAGTGAGCAGTACTTC. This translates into CASSQRTSGSSEQYF.

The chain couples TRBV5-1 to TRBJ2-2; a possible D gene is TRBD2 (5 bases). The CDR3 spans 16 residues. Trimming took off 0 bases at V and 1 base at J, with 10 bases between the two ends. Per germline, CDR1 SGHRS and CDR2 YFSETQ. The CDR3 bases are TGCGCCAGCAGCTTGGTATACAGCGGGAACACCGGGGAGCTGTTTTTT. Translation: CASSLVYSGNTGELFF.

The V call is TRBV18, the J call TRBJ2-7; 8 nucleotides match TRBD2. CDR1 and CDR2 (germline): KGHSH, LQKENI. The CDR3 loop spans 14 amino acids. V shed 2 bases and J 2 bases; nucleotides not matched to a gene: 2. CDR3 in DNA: TGTGCCAGCTCACCAGCGGGAGGCACCTACGAGCAGTACTTC. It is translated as CASSPAGGTYEQYF. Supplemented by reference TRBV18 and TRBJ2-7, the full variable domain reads NAGVMQNPRHLVRRRGQEARLRCSPMKGHSHVYWYRQLPEEGLKFMVYLQKENIIDESGMPKERFSAEFPKEGPSILRIQQVVRGDSAAYFCASSPAGGTYEQYFGPGTRLTVT.

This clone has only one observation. For the CDR3, the DNA is TGTGCCAGTAGTACTCCCCGGCCAGACAGGGAAAAGTTAGCTTTCTTT. Its translation: CASSTPRPDREKLAFF. The V and J genes are TRBV19 and TRBJ1-1; TRBD1 aligns across 7 bases. The V gene end was trimmed by 4 bases and the J gene end by 10 bases; junction bases not matched to a gene: 18. The germline CDR1 and CDR2 sequences are LNHDA and SQIVND (reference sequence). This CDR3 contains 16 residues.

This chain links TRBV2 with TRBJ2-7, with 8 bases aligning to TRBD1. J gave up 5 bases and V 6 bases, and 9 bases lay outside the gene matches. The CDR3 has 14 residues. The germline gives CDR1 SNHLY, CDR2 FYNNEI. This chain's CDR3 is CASSDGQGNNEQYF. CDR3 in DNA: TGTGCCAGCAGCGACGGACAGGGCAATAACGAGCAGTACTTC.

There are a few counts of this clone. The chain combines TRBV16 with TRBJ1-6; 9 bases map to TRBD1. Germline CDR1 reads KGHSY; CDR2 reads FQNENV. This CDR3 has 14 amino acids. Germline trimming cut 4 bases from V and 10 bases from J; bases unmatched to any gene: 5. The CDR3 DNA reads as TGTGCCAGCAGCCCGGACAGGGGCGGATCACCCCTCCACTTT. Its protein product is CASSPDRGGSPLHF.

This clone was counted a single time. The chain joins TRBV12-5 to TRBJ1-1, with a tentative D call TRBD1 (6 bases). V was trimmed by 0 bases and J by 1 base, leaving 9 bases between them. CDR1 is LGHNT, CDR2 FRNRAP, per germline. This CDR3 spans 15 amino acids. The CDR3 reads CASGLVTGPNTEAFF. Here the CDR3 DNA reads TGTGCTAGTGGTTTGGTAACAGGGCCGAACACTGAAGCTTTCTTT.

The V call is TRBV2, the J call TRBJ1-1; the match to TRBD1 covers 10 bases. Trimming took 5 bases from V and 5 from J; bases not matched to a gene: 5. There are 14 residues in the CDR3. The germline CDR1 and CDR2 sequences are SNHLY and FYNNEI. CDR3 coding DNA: TGTGCCAGCAGTCTCGACAGGGGGCGAACTGAAGCTTTCTTT. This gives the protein CASSLDRGRTEAFF.